The sequence of this TCR beta chain was determined in a study of cytomegalovirus exposure and HLA in healthy donors. The PCR used 60 Vbeta and 13 Jbeta primers. The protocol was immunoSEQ multiplex PCR, while the TCRdb copy is restricted to in-frame clones and leaves out a portion. The sample has approximately 140,000 clones; 73% are singletons. Details on this clone: Antigen specificity is unknown.

General observations from the study: Reports indicate that TCR beta sequences accurately predicted the HLA-A and HLA-B alleles of most subjects. Per a prior analysis, the majority of TCR beta V segments were productive roughly 90% or roughly 30% of the time. Later findings reportedly placed an Asian-associated ancestry cluster below the roughly 690-donor mean for N-insertions.

CDR3 length: 17 residues. The ends were cut back, 2 bases at V and 0 bases at J, with 14 bases in the middle. Germline lookup yields CDR1 SEHNR and CDR2 FQNEAQ (reference sequence). This TCR came from a woman aged 40 to 50 in good health and CMV-seronegative. The genes are TRBV7-9 and TRBJ2-1, with D possibly matching TRBD2 (5 bases). Sequenced input: PBMCs. DNA for the CDR3: TGTGCCAGCAGCTTAAGCCCCGCCGGGAACTCCTACAATGAGCAGTTCTTC. This codes for CASSLSPAGNSYNEQFF. Full variable domain (outside the CDR3, taken from reference TRBV7-9 and TRBJ2-1): DTGVSQNPRHKITKRGQNVTFRCDPISEHNRLYWYRQTLGQGPEFLTYFQNEAQLEKSRLLSDRFSAERPKGSFSTLEIQRTEQGDSAMYLCASSLSPAGNSYNEQFFGPGTRLTVL.